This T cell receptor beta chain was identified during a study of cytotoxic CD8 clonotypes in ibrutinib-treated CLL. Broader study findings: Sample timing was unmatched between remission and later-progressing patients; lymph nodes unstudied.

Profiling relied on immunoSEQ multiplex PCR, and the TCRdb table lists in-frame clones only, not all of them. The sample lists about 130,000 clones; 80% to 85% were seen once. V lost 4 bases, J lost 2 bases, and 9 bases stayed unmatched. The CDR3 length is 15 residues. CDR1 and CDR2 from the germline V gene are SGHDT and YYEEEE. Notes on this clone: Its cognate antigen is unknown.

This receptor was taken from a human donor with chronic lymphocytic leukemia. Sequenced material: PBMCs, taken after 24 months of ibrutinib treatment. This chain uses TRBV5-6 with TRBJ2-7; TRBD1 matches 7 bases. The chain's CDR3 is CASSPIDRATYEQYF. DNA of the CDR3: TGTGCCAGCAGCCCAATTGACAGGGCGACCTACGAGCAGTACTTC.